The present T cell receptor beta chain was sequenced within a study of early T cells in non-severe SARS-CoV-2 infection. Background on the study: The chains were unpaired, and the sequenced material was bulk RNA from unsorted whole blood.

There are many counts of this clonotype. As yet, its antigen is unknown. Individual cDNA molecules each received unique molecular identifiers attached to them. TCRdb called the 5' RACE reads again in MiXCR, with one record for every CDR3 protein. Counted here are tens of thousands of distinct CDR3 sequences, 7.5% to 9% occurring once; the ten biggest clones make up approximately 4%. Overall study findings and caveats: Matching with VDJdb favored anti-spike CD8 responses (missing private and CD4 specificities).

Germline CDR1 and CDR2: MDHEN and SYDVKM. V was trimmed by 7 bases and J by 0 bases, leaving 22 bases between them. CDR3 size: 17 residues. This chain links TRBV28 with TRBJ2-7; D not resolved. This receptor was identified in an adult who was a healthcare worker with PCR-confirmed SARS-CoV-2 infection or an uninfected control (not recorded which). Sequencing used whole blood, obtained at baseline. The CDR3 region is CASTFHPPWVTSYEQYF. Here the CDR3 DNA reads TGTGCCAGCACCTTCCATCCCCCGTGGGTCACCTCCTACGAGCAGTACTTC.